The clone carrying this TCR beta chain has just a few counts. Its antigen is not known. The study defined stable Graves' hyperthyroidism as no ophthalmopathy progression within 18 months. Diagnosis of hyperthyroidism was new in patients aged 18 to 65, and its duration was under 2 months. Trimming took 2 bases from V and 3 from J, leaving 9 bases between them. The CDR3 consists of 14 residues. CDR1 and CDR2 from the germline V gene are MGHDK and SYGVNS. The data derive from a study of T cells in Graves' hyperthyroidism and ophthalmopathy. Study summary: Peripheral blood specimens were obtained at initial diagnosis, prior to any treatment.

From RNA transcripts, TCR beta CDR3 regions were amplified. The HTBI primer set served for first-round RT-PCR of the TCR CDR3. One entry per CDR3 protein results from TCRdb running MiXCR on the multiplex PCR reads. The sample contains about 700,000 distinct CDR3 sequences, 11% to 15% of which appear only once. Study-wide results and limits: Researchers found most expanded thyroid clonotypes above 0.001 in blood as well.

This receptor was taken from a woman aged 18-30 years with Graves' hyperthyroidism. The chain recombines TRBV25-1 with TRBJ2-3; D is perhaps TRBD1 (5 bases). The sample consisted of blood. The CDR3 DNA sequence: TGTGCCAGCAGTGAAGAAGGGGCAACAGATACGCAGTATTTT. This gives the protein CASSEEGATDTQYF.